This TCR beta chain is from a study of brain T cells in children with intractable seizures (dated by TCRdb to the early 2020s). Some background on the complete study: Resected brain tissue from a few dozen pediatric epilepsy surgery cases was first screened for immune gene transcripts using a NanoString immunology panel. Among the approximately 12 selected surgery cases, pre-surgery blood was additionally sequenced for eight, leaving four cases with brain tissue only.

The sample's time point label, in plain terms: resected brain tissue, or blood drawn just prior to surgery. Surgery cases with the highest brain T cell transcript signatures were selected for TCR beta chain sequencing of brain tissue and, where available, blood. Before surgery, the patients had been given at least one anti-epileptic drug. TCR-sequenced patients were children with drug-resistant epilepsy due to tuberous sclerosis complex, focal cortical dysplasia, Rasmussen encephalitis or hemimegalencephaly. Bulk genomic DNA was extracted from unsorted brain tissue and whole blood with the Monarch genomic DNA purification kit. The immunoSEQ assay was applied to genomic DNA to generate the TCR beta chain sequences. Per the authors' processing: CDR3 sequences that did not begin with the conserved framework cysteine at position 104 were removed by hand. To get clonality, the normalized Shannon's Diversity Index was subtracted from one, giving values from 0 (maximal diversity) to 1 (oligoclonal). Chi-squared comparison-of-proportions tests assessed whether the same CDR3 differed in frequency between samples, such as brain versus blood. Public clonotypes were found by searching immuneACCESS, and the VDJdb browser was used to assess similarity to known antiviral clonotypes. Sourced from immuneACCESS, this table was stored by TCRdb with only in-frame sequences that have V and J called. A share of the clones is absent; for the studies checked, an unresolved V gene accounts for under half, and the remainder has no known explanation. The V and J calls and clone size were taken over from that table, and D and trimming were inferred from the DNA. This sample lists under 45,000 clones; 80% to 95% were detected once. The ten largest clones represent 5% to 7.5% of the sample.

Turning to this clone: The antigen it recognizes is unknown. Per-base qualities were not stored, and no clone one base away is much larger.

The investigation overall reported the following: Viral specificity was inferred solely from CDR3 sequence similarity, and the HCMV serostatus of the patients was not known. Because sequencing depth was different between pre-surgery and post-surgery blood, clones absent from the pre-surgery sample may reflect undersampling.

The CDR3 numbers 14 residues from cysteine through phenylalanine. Only CDR3 DNA remains: 42 bases, in frame from the first base. V lost 1 base and J lost 1 base; the stretch between them is 8 bases long. Reading the germline V gene (reference sequence) gives CDR1 SGHNT and CDR2 YYREEE. Material: peripheral blood, obtained at surgery. This chain joins TRBV5-4 to TRBJ1-1; the D gene lacks a confident call. The receptor comes from a girl between 2 and 10 years old with tuberous sclerosis and intractable seizures. The nucleotides read TGTGCCAGCAGCTTGATCCCAGGGAACACTGAAGCTTTCTTT. This translates into CASSLIPGNTEAFF.